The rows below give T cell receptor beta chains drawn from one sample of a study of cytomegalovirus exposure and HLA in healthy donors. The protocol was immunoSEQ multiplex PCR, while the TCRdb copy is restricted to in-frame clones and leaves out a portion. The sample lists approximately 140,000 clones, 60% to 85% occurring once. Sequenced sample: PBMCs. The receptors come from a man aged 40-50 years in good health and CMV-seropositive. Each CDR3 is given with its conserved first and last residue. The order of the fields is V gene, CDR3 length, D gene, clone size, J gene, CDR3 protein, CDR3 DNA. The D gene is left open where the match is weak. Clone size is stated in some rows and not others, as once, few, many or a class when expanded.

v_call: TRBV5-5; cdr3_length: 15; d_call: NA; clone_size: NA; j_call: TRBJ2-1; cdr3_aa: CASSVDLAGYNEQFF; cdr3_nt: TGTGCCAGCAGCGTCGACTTAGCCGGCTACAATGAGCAGTTCTTC
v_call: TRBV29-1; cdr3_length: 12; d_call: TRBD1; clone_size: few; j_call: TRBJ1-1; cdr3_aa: CSVEKGATEAFF; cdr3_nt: TGCAGCGTTGAAAAGGGGGCTACTGAAGCTTTCTTT
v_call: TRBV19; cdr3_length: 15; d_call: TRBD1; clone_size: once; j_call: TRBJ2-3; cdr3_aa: CASSIWGQTTDTQYF; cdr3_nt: TGTGCCAGTAGTATTTGGGGACAGACTACAGATACGCAGTATTTT
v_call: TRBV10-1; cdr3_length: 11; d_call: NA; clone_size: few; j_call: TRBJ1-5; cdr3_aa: CASDRNQPQHF; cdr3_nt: TGCGCCAGCGACAGGAATCAGCCCCAGCATTTT
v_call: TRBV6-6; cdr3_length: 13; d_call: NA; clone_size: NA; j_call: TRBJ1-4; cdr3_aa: CASSYSSVEKLFF; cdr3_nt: TGTGCCAGCAGTTACTCGAGCGTTGAAAAACTGTTTTTT
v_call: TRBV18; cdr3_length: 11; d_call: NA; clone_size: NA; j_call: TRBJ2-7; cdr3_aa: CASSASYEQYF; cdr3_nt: TGTGCCAGCTCAGCTTCCTACGAGCAGTACTTC
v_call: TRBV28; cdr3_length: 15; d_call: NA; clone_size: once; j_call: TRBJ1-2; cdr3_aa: CASSFPPRGSNGYTF; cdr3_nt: TGTGCCAGCAGTTTCCCCCCGAGAGGGTCCAATGGCTACACCTTC
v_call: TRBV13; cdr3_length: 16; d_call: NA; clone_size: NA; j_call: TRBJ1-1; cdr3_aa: CASSFRGGARGTEAFF; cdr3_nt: TGTGCCAGCAGCTTCCGAGGGGGGGCGAGGGGCACTGAAGCTTTCTTT
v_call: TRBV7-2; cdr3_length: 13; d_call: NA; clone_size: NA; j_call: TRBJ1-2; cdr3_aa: CASSPSGQNGYTF; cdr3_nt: TGTGCCAGCAGCCCCTCGGGACAAAATGGCTACACCTTC
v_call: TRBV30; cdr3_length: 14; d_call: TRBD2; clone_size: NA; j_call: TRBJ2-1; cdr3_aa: CAWSVGTSYNEQFF; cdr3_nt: TGTGCCTGGAGTGTTGGGACTAGCTACAATGAGCAGTTCTTC
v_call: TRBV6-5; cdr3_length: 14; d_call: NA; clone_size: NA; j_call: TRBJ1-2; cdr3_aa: CASSYSRANYGYTF; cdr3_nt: TGTGCCAGCAGTTACTCGAGGGCCAACTATGGCTACACCTTC
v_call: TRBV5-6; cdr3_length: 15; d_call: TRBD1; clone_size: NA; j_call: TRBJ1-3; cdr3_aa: CASSLSSTGANTIYF; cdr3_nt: TGTGCCAGCAGCCTGAGCTCGACAGGGGCGAACACCATATATTTT
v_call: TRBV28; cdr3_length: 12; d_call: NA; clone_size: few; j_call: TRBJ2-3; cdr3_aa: CARPGPTDTQYF; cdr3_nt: TGTGCCAGACCCGGTCCCACAGATACGCAGTATTTT
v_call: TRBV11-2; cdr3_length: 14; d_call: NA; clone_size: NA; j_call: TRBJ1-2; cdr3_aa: CASSSQRTNYGHTF; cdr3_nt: TGTGCCAGCAGCTCCCAACGGACTAACTATGGCCACACCTTC
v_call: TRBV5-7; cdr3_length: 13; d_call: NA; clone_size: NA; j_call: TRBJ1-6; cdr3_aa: CASSLMGGSPLHF; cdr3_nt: TGTGCCAGCAGCTTAATGGGGGGTTCACCCCTCCACTTT
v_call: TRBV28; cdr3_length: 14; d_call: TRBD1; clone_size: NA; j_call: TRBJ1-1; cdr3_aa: CASSLTRGRTEAFF; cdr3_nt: TGTGCCAGCAGTTTGACCAGGGGGCGGACTGAAGCTTTCTTT
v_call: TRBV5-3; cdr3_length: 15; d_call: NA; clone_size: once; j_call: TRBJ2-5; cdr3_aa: CARSLYRSGMGTQYF; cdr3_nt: TGTGCCAGAAGCTTGTACCGATCGGGGATGGGGACCCAGTACTTC
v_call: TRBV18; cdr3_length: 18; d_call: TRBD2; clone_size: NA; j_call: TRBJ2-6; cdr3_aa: CASSSTSGLPSGANVLTF; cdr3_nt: TGTGCCAGCTCGTCGACTAGCGGCCTACCCTCTGGGGCCAACGTCCTGACTTTC
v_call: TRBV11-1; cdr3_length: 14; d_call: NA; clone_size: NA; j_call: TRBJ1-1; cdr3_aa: CASSLRRVPLEAFF; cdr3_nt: TGTGCCAGCAGCTTGAGGCGGGTCCCCCTTGAAGCTTTCTTT
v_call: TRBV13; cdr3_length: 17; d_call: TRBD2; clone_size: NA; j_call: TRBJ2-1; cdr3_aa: CASSWTFSGRSGDEQFF; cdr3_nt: TGTGCCAGCAGCTGGACTTTTAGCGGGAGGTCCGGGGATGAGCAGTTCTTC
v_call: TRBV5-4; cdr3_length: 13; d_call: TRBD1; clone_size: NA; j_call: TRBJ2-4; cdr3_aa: CASSQGAENIQYF; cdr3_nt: TGTGCCAGCAGCCAGGGGGCCGAAAACATTCAGTACTTC
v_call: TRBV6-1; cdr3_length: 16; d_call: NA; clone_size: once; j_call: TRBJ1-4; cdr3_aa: CASSELRAGNSGKLFF; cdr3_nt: TGTGCCAGCAGTGAACTAAGGGCGGGGAATTCGGGAAAACTGTTTTTT
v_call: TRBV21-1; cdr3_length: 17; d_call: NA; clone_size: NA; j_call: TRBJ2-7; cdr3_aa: CASQAIGDREVHYEQYF; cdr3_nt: TGTGCCAGTCAAGCAATCGGGGACAGGGAAGTCCACTACGAGCAGTACTTC
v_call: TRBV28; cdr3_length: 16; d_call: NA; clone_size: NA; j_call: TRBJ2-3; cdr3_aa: CASSDLGRGGTDTQYF; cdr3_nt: TGTGCCAGCAGCGACCTCGGCAGGGGAGGCACAGATACGCAGTATTTT
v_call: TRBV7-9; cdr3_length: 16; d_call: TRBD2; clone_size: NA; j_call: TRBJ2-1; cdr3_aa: CASSLGRTSGYNEQFF; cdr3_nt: TGTGCCAGCAGCTTAGGGAGGACTAGCGGTTACAATGAGCAGTTCTTC
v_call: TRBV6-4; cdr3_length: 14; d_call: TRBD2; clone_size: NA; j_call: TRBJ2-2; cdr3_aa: CASRISGGYGELFF; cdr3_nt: TGTGCCAGCAGAATATCGGGAGGGTACGGGGAGCTGTTTTTT
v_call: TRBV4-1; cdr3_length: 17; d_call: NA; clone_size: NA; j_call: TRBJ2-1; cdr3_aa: CASSQDRRGPYGNEQFF; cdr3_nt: TGCGCCAGCAGCCAAGATAGGCGAGGGCCCTATGGGAATGAGCAGTTCTTC
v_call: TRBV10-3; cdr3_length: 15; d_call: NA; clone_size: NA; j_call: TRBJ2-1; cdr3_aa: CAIKLATSSYNEQFF; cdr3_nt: TGTGCCATCAAGCTAGCGACAAGTTCCTACAATGAGCAGTTCTTC
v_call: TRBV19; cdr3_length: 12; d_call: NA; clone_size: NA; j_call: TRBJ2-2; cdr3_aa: CASSIRGGELFF; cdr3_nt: TGTGCCAGTAGTATACGGGGCGGGGAGCTGTTTTTT
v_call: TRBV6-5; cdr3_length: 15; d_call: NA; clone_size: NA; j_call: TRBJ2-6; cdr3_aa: CASSYSRAGANGLTF; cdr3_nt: TGTGCCAGCAGTTACTCCAGGGCTGGGGCCAACGGCCTGACTTTC
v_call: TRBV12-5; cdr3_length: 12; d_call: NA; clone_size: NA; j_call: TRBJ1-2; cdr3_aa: CASGSRSHGYTF; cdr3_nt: TGTGCTAGTGGTTCCCGGTCCCATGGCTACACCTTC
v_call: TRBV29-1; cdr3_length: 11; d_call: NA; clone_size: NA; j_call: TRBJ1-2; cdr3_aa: CSVAGVNGYTF; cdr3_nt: TGCAGCGTTGCAGGGGTTAATGGCTACACCTTC